This T cell receptor (beta chain) is drawn from a study of blood T cells in healthy people across ages. Sample-barcoded 5' priming and a J-beta primer mix drove a second PCR of roughly 6 to 12 cycles. TCRdb re-analysed the 5' RACE reads in MiXCR, keeping a single row per CDR3 protein. The table records about 1.4 million distinct CDR3 sequences, approximately 59% of them present only once. Study-wide results and limits: Getting older went along with TCR beta diversity per million T cells dropping roughly linearly. PBMCs that were unsorted prevented a conclusive naive versus antigen-experienced comparison.

Points on this clonotype: Its antigen remains unknown.

The CDR3 length is 14 residues. CDR1 SGHDN and CDR2 FVKESK come from the germline V gene. V was pared by 0 bases and J by 8 bases, with 8 bases between. Material: blood. The chain couples TRBV14 to TRBJ1-6, with D uncertain. This TCR was sampled from a man aged 18 to 35 in good health. This chain's CDR3 is CASSQEYIHSPLHF. The CDR3 DNA sequence: TGTGCCAGCAGCCAAGAATATATCCATTCACCCCTCCACTTT.